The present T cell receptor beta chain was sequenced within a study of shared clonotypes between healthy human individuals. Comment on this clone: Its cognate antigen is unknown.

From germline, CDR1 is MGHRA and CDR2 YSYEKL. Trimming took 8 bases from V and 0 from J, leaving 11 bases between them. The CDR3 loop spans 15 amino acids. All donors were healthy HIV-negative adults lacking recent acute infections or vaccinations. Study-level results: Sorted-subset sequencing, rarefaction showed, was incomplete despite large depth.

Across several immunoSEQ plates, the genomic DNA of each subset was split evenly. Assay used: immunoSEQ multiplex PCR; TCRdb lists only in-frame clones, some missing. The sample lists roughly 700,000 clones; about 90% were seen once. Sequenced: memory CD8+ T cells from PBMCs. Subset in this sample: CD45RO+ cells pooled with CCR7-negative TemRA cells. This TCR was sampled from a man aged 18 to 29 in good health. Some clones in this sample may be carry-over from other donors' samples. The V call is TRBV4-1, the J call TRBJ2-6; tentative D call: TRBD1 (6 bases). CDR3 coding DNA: TGCGCCAGCGGCGCAGGGGTCTCTGGGGCCAACGTCCTGACTTTC. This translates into CASGAGVSGANVLTF.